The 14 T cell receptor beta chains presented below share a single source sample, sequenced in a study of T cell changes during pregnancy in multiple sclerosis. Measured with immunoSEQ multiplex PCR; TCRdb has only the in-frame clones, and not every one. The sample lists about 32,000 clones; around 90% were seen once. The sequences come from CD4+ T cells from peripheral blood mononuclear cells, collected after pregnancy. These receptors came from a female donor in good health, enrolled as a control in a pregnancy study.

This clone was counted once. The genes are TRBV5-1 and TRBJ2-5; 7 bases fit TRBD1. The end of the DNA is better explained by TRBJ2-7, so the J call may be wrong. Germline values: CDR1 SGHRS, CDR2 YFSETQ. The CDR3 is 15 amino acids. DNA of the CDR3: TGCGCCAGCAGCTTGACGCCGACAGGGTCCTACGAGCAGTACTTC. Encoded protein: CASSLTPTGSYEQYF.

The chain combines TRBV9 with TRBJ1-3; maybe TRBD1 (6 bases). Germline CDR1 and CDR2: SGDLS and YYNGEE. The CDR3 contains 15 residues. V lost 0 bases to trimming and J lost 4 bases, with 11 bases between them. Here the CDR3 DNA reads TGTGCCAGCAGCGTAGGGACAGCTCCCGGAAACACCATATATTTT. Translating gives CASSVGTAPGNTIYF.

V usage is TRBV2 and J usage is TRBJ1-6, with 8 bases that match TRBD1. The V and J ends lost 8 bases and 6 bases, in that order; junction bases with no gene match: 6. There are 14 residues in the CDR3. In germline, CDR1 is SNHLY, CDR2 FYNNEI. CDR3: CASRQGSGNSPLHF. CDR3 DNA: TGTGCCAGCCGACAGGGGTCGGGTAATTCACCCCTCCACTTT.

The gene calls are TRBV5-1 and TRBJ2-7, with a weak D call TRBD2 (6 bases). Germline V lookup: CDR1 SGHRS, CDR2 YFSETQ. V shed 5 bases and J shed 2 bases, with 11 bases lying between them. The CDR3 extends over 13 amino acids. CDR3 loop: CASRRDGPYEQYF. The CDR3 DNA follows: TGCGCCAGCAGGCGGGACGGACCCTACGAGCAGTACTTC.

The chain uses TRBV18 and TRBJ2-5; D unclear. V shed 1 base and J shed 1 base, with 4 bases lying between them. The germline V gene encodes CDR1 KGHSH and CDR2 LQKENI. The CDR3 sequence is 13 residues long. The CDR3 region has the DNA TGTGCCAGCTCACCACTCATCCAAGAGACCCAGTACTTC. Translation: CASSPLIQETQYF.

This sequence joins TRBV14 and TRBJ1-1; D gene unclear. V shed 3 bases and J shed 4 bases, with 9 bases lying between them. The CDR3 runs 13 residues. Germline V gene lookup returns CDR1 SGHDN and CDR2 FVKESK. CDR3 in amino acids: CASSQIRGTEAFF. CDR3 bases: TGTGCCAGCAGCCAGATACGGGGCACTGAAGCTTTCTTT.

The CDR3 region is CASSLRLAGGLSYEQYF. CDR3 DNA sequence: TGCGCCAGCAGCTTGAGACTAGCGGGGGGCCTCTCCTACGAGCAGTACTTC. The V gene is TRBV5-1, the J gene TRBJ2-7, with 13 bases lining up with TRBD2. CDR1 and CDR2 (germline): SGHRS, YFSETQ. The CDR3 runs to 17 residues. After removal of 1 base from V and 0 bases from J, the junction contained 4 bases not matched to a gene.

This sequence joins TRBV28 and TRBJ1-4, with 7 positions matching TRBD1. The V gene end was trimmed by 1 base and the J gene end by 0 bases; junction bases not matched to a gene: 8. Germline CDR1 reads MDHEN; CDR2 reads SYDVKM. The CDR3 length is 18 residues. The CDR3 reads CASSLSLDRRATNEKLFF. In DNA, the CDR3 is TGTGCCAGCAGTTTATCGTTGGACAGGCGAGCAACTAATGAAAAACTGTTTTTT.

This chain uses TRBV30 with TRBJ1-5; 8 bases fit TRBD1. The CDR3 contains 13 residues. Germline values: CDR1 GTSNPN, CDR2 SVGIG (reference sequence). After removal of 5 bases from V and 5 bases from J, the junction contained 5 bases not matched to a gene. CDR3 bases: TGTGCCTGGGACAGGGGACTGGATCAGCCCCAGCATTTT. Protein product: CAWDRGLDQPQHF.

In nucleotides, the CDR3 is TGTGCCACCAGCAGGGGCACGGGACAGAGCGAGGAGACCCAGTACTTC. Translating gives CATSRGTGQSEETQYF. The genes are TRBV15 and TRBJ2-5, with 7 bases that match TRBD1. The trim removed 3 bases at V and 5 bases at J, leaving 12 bases unmatched. In germline, CDR1 is LNHNV, CDR2 YYDKDF (reference sequence). The CDR3 loop spans 16 amino acids.

The CDR3 loop reads CASSESAQRETQYF. As DNA, the CDR3 is TGTGCCAGCAGTGAATCCGCCCAGAGGGAGACCCAGTACTTC. The gene calls are TRBV25-1 and TRBJ2-5; D uncertain. The germline V gene has CDR1 MGHDK and CDR2 SYGVNS. CDR3 length equals 14 residues. Trimming stripped 1 base from V and 5 bases from J, with 11 bases between. Looking up the rest from reference TRBV25-1 and TRBJ2-5 gives the full variable domain: EADIYQTPRYLVIGTGKKITLECSQTMGHDKMYWYQQDPGMELHLIHYSYGVNSTEKGDLSSESTVSRIRTEHFPLTLESARPSHTSQYLCASSESAQRETQYFGPGTRLLVL.

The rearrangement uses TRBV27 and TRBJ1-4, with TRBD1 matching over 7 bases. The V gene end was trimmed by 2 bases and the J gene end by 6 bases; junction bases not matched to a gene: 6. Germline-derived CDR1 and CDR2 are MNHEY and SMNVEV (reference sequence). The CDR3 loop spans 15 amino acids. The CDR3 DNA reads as TGTGCCAGCAGTTTACTAGGCCAGGGGGATGAAAAACTGTTTTTT. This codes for CASSLLGQGDEKLFF.

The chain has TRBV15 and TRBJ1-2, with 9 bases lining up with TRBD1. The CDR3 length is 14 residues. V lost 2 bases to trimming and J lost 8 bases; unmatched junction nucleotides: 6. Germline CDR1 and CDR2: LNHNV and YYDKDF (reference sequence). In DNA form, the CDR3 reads TGTGCCACCAGCAGACCCGGGACAGGGAAAGGCTACACCTTC. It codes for CATSRPGTGKGYTF.

The CDR3 DNA is TGTGCCAGCCAAAGGGGCTCTAACACTGAAGCTTTCTTT. It encodes CASQRGSNTEAFF. The chain uses TRBV2 and TRBJ1-1, with D perhaps TRBD1 (5 bases). The V gene lost 8 bases and the J gene lost 2 bases, with 12 bases spanning the gap. Germline values: CDR1 SNHLY, CDR2 FYNNEI. This CDR3 is 13 amino acids long.